This T cell receptor beta chain stems from a study of blood T cell repertoires in COVID-19. The table came from immunoSEQ multiplex PCR; TCRdb's copy has only in-frame clones and leaves some out. Among a few hundred thousand clones listed, around four fifths were seen once. The CDR3 sequence is 13 residues long. Germline CDR1 is SNHLY and CDR2 is FYNNEI. Trimming stripped 8 bases from V and 0 bases from J, with 10 bases between. The sequence was obtained from a woman between 50 and 59 years old with acute or convalescent COVID-19. The sequenced sample was peripheral blood. The chain has TRBV2 and TRBJ1-1; weak D call: TRBD1 (6 bases). Here the CDR3 reads CASCRGMNTEAFF. The CDR3 DNA reads TGTGCCAGCTGCAGGGGAATGAACACTGAAGCTTTCTTT.